Described below is a single T cell receptor (beta chain) sequence and its context. Its antigen is unidentified. The data belong to a study of blood T cells in healthy people across ages. CDR1 MNHEY and CDR2 SMNVEV come from the germline V gene (reference sequence). The CDR3 is 14 residues long. A second about 6 to 11 cycle PCR used barcoded and J-beta primers. TCRdb re-called the 5' RACE reads with MiXCR, one entry per CDR3 protein. The repertoire holds over 750,000 distinct CDR3 sequences, with around 25% as singletons. The total RNA that was extracted per sample amounted to at least 6 micrograms. Regarding the study as a whole: Long-lived and aged donors differed, with more naive CD4+ cells and higher diversity in the long-lived.

The same sample was also studied in work on T cells of mothers and their children.

This receptor was obtained from a boy aged 5-17 years in good health. The chain carries TRBV27 and TRBJ2-7; D is unclear. TRBJ2-5 explains the end of the DNA better; the J call may be wrong. Source material: blood. The CDR3 here is CASSGHTGSKTQYF. DNA of the CDR3: TGTGCCAGCAGTGGCCACACTGGCTCCAAGACCCAGTACTTC.